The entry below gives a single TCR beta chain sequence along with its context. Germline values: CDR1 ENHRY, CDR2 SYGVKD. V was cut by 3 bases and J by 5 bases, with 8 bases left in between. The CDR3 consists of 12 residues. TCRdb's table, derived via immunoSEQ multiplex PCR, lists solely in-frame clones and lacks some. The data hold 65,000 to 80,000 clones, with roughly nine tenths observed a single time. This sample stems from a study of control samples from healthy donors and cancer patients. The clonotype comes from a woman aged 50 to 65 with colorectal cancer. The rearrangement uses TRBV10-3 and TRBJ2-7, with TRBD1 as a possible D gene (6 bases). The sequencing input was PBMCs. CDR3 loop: CAISEGGDEQYV. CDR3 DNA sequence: TGTGCCATCAGTGAAGGGGGTGACGAGCAGTACGTC.